This TCR beta chain derives from a study of T cells in Graves' hyperthyroidism and ophthalmopathy. For ophthalmopathy patients, the Clinical Activity Score was at least 3 and the NOSPECS grade at least 4; duration was under 3 months. The V and J ends lost 5 bases and 5 bases, in that order; junction bases with no gene match: 14. Germline V lookup: CDR1 SGHNT, CDR2 YENEEA. The CDR3 is 17 amino acids. What was amplified from RNA transcripts were TCR beta CDR3 regions. HTBI primers were used for first-round RT-PCR of the TCR CDR3. Each CDR3 protein gets one entry after TCRdb re-called the multiplex PCR reads with MiXCR. The sample carries 250,000 or so distinct CDR3 sequences, around 17% recorded once.

The TCR originated in a woman aged 18-29 years with Graves' ophthalmopathy. Source material: blood. The chain has TRBV11-3 and TRBJ2-1, with TRBD2 identical over 8 bases. The CDR3 sequence: CASSTRGSGGHHNEQFF. CDR3 DNA sequence: TGTGCCAGCAGCACAAGAGGGTCGGGGGGGCACCACAATGAGCAGTTCTTC.